This T cell receptor (beta chain) was documented in a study of shared clonotypes between healthy human individuals. Looking at the study overall: CD8 memory received one plate per donor, CD8 naive two, CD4 memory three and CD4 naive three.

Germline V lookup: CDR1 SGHDT, CDR2 YYEEEE. Trimming took off 1 base at V and 2 bases at J, with 11 bases between the two ends. This CDR3 has 15 amino acids. A note on this clone: Its cognate antigen is unknown.

The naive CD8 fraction comprised CD45RO-negative cells positively selected for CCR7 and excluded terminally differentiated effector memory CD45RA+ cells. Using immunoSEQ multiplex PCR, the repertoire was profiled, and TCRdb retains in-frame clones only, with some absent. The sample shows just over 2,000,000 clones, about 95% of them seen only once. General study results and limits: Memory subsets had estimated richness that was generally smaller than that of naive subsets.

The source is a man between 18 and 35 years old in good health. V gene TRBV5-6 combines with J gene TRBJ2-3; no clear D. The sequenced sample was naive CD8+ T cells sorted from blood. This CDR3 reads CASSLSLEDTDTQYF. The CDR3 DNA is TGTGCCAGCAGCTTGTCCCTCGAGGACACAGATACGCAGTATTTT.